The rows below give T cell receptor beta chains drawn from one sample of a study of shared clonotypes between healthy human individuals. The protocol was immunoSEQ multiplex PCR, while the TCRdb copy is restricted to in-frame clones and leaves out a portion. This table holds more than 450,000 clones, approximately 85% found once. Sequencing was carried out using PBMCs. These receptors originate from a woman aged 40-49 years in good health. Some clones in this sample may be carry-over from other donors' samples. Each CDR3 is given without its conserved first and last residue. A D gene is named only where the DNA matches it firmly. Some rows mark clone size as missing; the rest say once, few, many or name a class of expanded clone.

12	NA	TRBV7-9	NA	ASTIEGGRTEAF
14	NA	TRBV28	NA	ASSLLAGGVTGELF
12	NA	TRBV7-2	NA	ASSFGGGVNEQF
12	TRBD2	TRBV5-1	once	ATAAGASYNEQF
13	NA	TRBV5-4	NA	ASSTSGHLNTEAF
13	NA	TRBV7-3	NA	ASSLEGQSYNEQF
12	NA	TRBV7-8	NA	ASSLDAHYNEQF
12	NA	TRBV5-1	NA	ASSYTVSNQPQH
11	NA	TRBV28	NA	ASRTAPNQPQH
15	TRBD2	TRBV9	NA	ASSDAPPGGSYNEQF
12	NA	TRBV28	NA	ASSYGQSYNEQF
12	TRBD1	TRBV5-4	NA	ASSSDRASYEQY
13	TRBD2	TRBV7-9	once	ASGASGSSYNEQF
12	TRBD1	TRBV15	NA	ATSSDRAFTSYT
13	NA	TRBV7-2	NA	ASSLLGSGANVLT
14	TRBD2	TRBV5-4	NA	ASSLPSGSPPYEQY
15	NA	TRBV7-6	NA	ASTVLLGHTMNTEAF
14	TRBD1	TRBV5-6	once	ASSFRQGRDRETQY
13	NA	TRBV7-9	NA	ASSLTGTSGDTKY
12	TRBD1	TRBV7-2	NA	ASSPDRVGREQF
10	NA	TRBV10-3	NA	AISPGMVEAF